The T cell receptor (beta chain) under discussion was sequenced for a study of OX40 agonist ivuxolimab in advanced cancers. About the research overall: Dose-escalation cases comprised hepatocellular carcinoma, melanoma, renal cell or head and neck cancer.

On this clone itself: Its specificity is unknown.

Points from the study as a whole: The average count of expanded clones was higher among CD8+ T cells than among CD4+. At 0.1 to 3.0 mg/kg and by week 6, clonal expansion occurred in CD4+ and CD8+ blood T cells.

Here immunoSEQ multiplex PCR was the method, and the copy in TCRdb shows in-frame clones only, minus some. The sample lists about 69,000 clones; roughly 83% were seen once. Trimming shortened V by 1 base and J by 2 bases, and 9 bases separated the two germline ends. The germline V gene encodes CDR1 SGHAT and CDR2 FQNNGV. This CDR3 contains 15 residues. This TCR derives from an adult with an advanced solid tumor such as melanoma, head and neck, liver or kidney cancer. The chain carries TRBV11-2 and TRBJ2-1; D is undetermined. The starting material was CD4+ or CD8+ T cells sorted from blood, obtained in a trial of the OX40 agonist ivuxolimab. Here the CDR3 reads CASSLVGRTYNEQFF. The CDR3 coding sequence is TGTGCCAGCAGCTTAGTTGGTAGGACCTACAATGAGCAGTTCTTC.